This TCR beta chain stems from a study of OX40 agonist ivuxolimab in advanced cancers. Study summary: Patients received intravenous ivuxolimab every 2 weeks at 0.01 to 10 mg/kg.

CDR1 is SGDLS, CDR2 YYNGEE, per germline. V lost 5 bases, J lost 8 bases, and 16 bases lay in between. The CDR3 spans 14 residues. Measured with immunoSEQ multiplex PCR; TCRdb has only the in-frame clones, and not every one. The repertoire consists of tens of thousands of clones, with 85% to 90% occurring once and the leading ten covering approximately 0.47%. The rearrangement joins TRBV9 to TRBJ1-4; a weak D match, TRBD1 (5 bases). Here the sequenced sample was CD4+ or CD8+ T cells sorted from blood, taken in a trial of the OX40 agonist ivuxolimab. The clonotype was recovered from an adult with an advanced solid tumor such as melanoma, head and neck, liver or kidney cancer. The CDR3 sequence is CASRVMAGNEKLFF. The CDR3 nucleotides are TGTGCCAGCAGAGTTATGGCAGGGAACGAAAAACTGTTTTTT.